This note documents a single TCR beta chain sequence. Its antigen is unknown. All the donors were Caucasian adults who lived in Nashville, Tennessee. V shed 1 base and J 1 base; nucleotides not matched to a gene: 3. CDR1 and CDR2 (germline): SGHDN, FVKESK. This CDR3 has 15 amino acids. This entry comes from a study of shared clonotypes between healthy human individuals. Turning to the study itself: Ranging from 18 to 49 in age, donors were a couple of women and three men. Whole-study results and caveats: Measured sharing among donors was expected to vary with sequencing depth.

A deep-level run was used for the assay. Sequencing was performed with immunoSEQ multiplex PCR; in TCRdb, only in-frame clones are kept and a portion is missing. The sample shows about 490,000 clones, approximately 84% of them seen only once. The sequenced material came from PBMCs. The source is a woman between 35 and 50 years old in good health. Some clones in this sample may be carry-over from other donors' samples. V gene TRBV14 combines with J gene TRBJ2-5; TRBD1 aligns across 7 bases. The CDR3 DNA reads as TGTGCCAGCAGCCAAGTAGGGACAGCCCAAGAGACCCAGTACTTC. It encodes CASSQVGTAQETQYF.